A single T cell receptor beta chain is shown here with its context. One end of the junction is discordant with germline, which a read error may explain. Every PCR was spiked with synthetic TCR analog templates. The table came from immunoSEQ multiplex PCR; TCRdb's copy has only in-frame clones and leaves some out. Found here are roughly 130,000 clones, approximately 88% of them singletons; the top ten hold 2.5% to 4%. Time point in this sample: pretreatment peripheral blood. The entry originates in a study of PD-L1 blockade in urothelial cancer. CDR3 length: 13 amino acids. Per the germline V gene, CDR1 is SNHLY and CDR2 is FYNNEI.

Sequencing was performed on PBMCs, taken around atezolizumab (anti-PD-L1) treatment. The chain joins TRBV2 to TRBJ2-2; D remains ambiguous. The source of this sequence is a man between 45 and 60 years old with urothelial cancer. The chain's CDR3 is CASSRAKTGELFF. CDR3 in DNA: TGTGCCAGCAGTCGAGCGAAAACCGGGGAGCTGTTTTTT.